The 17 T cell receptor beta chains listed next were all sequenced from one sample in a study of T cells in Graves' hyperthyroidism and ophthalmopathy. TCR beta CDR3 sequences were amplified from RNA transcripts. The primer set for the first-round RT-PCR of the TCR CDR3 was HTBI. TCRdb independently ran MiXCR on the multiplex PCR reads; one entry per CDR3 protein. The data hold more than 500,000 distinct CDR3 sequences, with about 16% observed a single time. Sequenced input: blood. These receptor sequences come from a woman aged 25 to 39 with Graves' ophthalmopathy.

This clonotype was counted at least ten times. The chain employs TRBV7-2 and TRBJ2-1; D ambiguous. The CDR3 is 13 amino acids. Germline CDR1 reads SGHTA; CDR2 reads FQGNSA. V dropped 2 bases and J dropped 1 base, with 3 bases sitting between them. CDR3 loop: CASSLWSYNEQFF. CDR3 nucleotide sequence: TGTGCCAGCAGCTTATGGTCCTACAATGAGCAGTTCTTC.

Ten or more counts support this clonotype. The chain employs TRBV20-1 and TRBJ1-1; 8 nucleotides line up with TRBD1. The ends lost 5 bases at V and 2 bases at J; junction bases unmatched: 4. The CDR3 is made up of 13 amino acids. Germline CDR1 DFQATT, CDR2 SNEGSKA (reference sequence). DNA for the CDR3: TGCAGTGCTCGCAGGGGGCCCAACACTGAAGCTTTCTTT. Amino acids: CSARRGPNTEAFF.

This chain links TRBV9 with TRBJ2-6; D is undetermined. CDR1 SGDLS and CDR2 YYNGEE come from the germline V gene. Trimming shortened V by 1 base and J by 0 bases, and 14 bases separated the two germline ends. CDR3 size: 18 residues. CDR3 loop: CASSVFTGLSSGANVLTF. CDR3 sequence (DNA): TGTGCCAGCAGCGTATTCACTGGTCTAAGCTCTGGGGCCAACGTCCTGACTTTC.

This clonotype has ten or more counts. This chain links TRBV6-1 with TRBJ2-7; 11 nucleotides agree with TRBD1. The CDR3 is 14 amino acids. Germline trimming cut 8 bases from V and 7 bases from J; bases unmatched to any gene: 10. Looked up from germline, CDR1 is MNHNS and CDR2 is SASEGT. CDR3 sequence: CASCRGQGVFEQYF. The CDR3 nucleotides are TGTGCCAGCTGTCGGGGACAGGGGGTTTTTGAGCAGTACTTC.

The chain recombines TRBV5-1 with TRBJ1-5, with TRBD1 matching over 10 bases. Trimming removed 3 bases from V and 6 bases from J; junction bases left unmatched: 12. This CDR3 has 17 amino acids. Germline CDR1 reads SGHRS; CDR2 reads YFSETQ. CDR3 DNA: TGCGCCAGCAGCTCCATGACCGGACAGGGGGAAAGTCAGCCCCAGCATTTT. Its protein product is CASSSMTGQGESQPQHF.

The V gene is TRBV7-2, the J gene TRBJ1-2; D remains ambiguous. The CDR3 contains 13 residues. Germline values: CDR1 SGHTA, CDR2 FQGNSA. The ends were cut back, 5 bases at V and 8 bases at J, with 15 bases in the middle. DNA of the CDR3: TGTGCCAGCAGCCTCCGGACCCGAGAGGGCTACACCTTC. Translated: CASSLRTREGYTF. Looking up the rest from reference TRBV7-2 and TRBJ1-2 gives the full variable domain: GAGVSQSPSNKVTEKGKDVELRCDPISGHTALYWYRQSLGQGLEFLIYFQGNSAPDKSGLPSDRFSAERTGGSVSTLTIQRTQQEDSAVYLCASSLRTREGYTFGSGTRLTVV.

The CDR3 DNA follows: TGTGCCAGCAGTGAATTGGGGAGGGATTCACCCCTCCACTTT. It encodes CASSELGRDSPLHF. This chain links TRBV25-1 with TRBJ1-6; the D is unclear. The CDR3 has 14 amino acids. V was shortened by 1 base and J by 8 bases, with 9 bases between the two germline ends. CDR1 and CDR2 (germline): MGHDK, SYGVNS.

This clonotype was seen ten or more times. This chain joins TRBV7-9 and TRBJ2-7; no clear D. Germline V gene data show CDR1 as SEHNR and CDR2 as FQNEAQ (reference sequence). This CDR3 contains 15 residues. The V and J ends lost 2 bases and 0 bases respectively, with 11 bases between them. The CDR3 bases are TGTGCCAGCAGCTTACCGGCTAAAAGCTCCTACGAGCAGTACTTC. This gives the protein CASSLPAKSSYEQYF.

This clonotype was seen more than once but under ten times. The chain is built from TRBV15 and TRBJ2-2; no firm D call. CDR3 length: 16 residues. Trimming pared 4 bases from V and 1 base from J, leaving 13 bases between. CDR1 LNHNV and CDR2 YYDKDF come from the germline V gene (reference sequence). The CDR3: CATSKYRGVNTGELFF. Here the CDR3 DNA reads TGTGCCACCAGCAAATACAGAGGAGTGAACACCGGGGAGCTGTTTTTT.

The chain employs TRBV20-1 and TRBJ1-1; TRBD1 might be the D (5 bases). This CDR3 has 14 residues. Trimming left V 0 bases short and J 10 bases short, with 18 bases between. Per germline, CDR1 DFQATT and CDR2 SNEGSKA (reference sequence). Here the CDR3 DNA reads TGCAGTGCTAGAGATCGAAGGGTGACAGTAGGAGCTTTCTTT. Residues: CSARDRRVTVGAFF.

The CDR3 spells CASSSQGARQSYEQYF. Here the CDR3 DNA reads TGTGCCAGCAGCTCGCAGGGGGCCCGGCAGTCCTACGAGCAGTACTTC. This chain uses TRBV7-9 with TRBJ2-7; 8 bases fit TRBD1. V dropped 4 bases and J dropped 1; count of bases not matched to a gene: 9. The CDR3 spans 16 residues. Germline assignment: CDR1 SEHNR and CDR2 FQNEAQ (reference sequence).

This clonotype came up many times. The rearrangement joins TRBV4-2 to TRBJ2-1; D may be TRBD2 (7 bases). This CDR3 region has 15 residues. In germline, CDR1 is LGHNA, CDR2 YNFKEQ. V lost 7 bases and J 3 bases, leaving 16 bases between the germline ends. CDR3 loop: CASKEGGEIYNEQFF. The CDR3 coding sequence is TGTGCCAGCAAGGAGGGGGGGGAGATCTACAATGAGCAGTTCTTC.

The CDR3 sequence: CASSSQGQGKNIQYF. DNA for the CDR3: TGTGCCAGCAGTTCCCAGGGACAGGGGAAAAACATTCAGTACTTC. V usage is TRBV28 and J usage is TRBJ2-4, with 10 bases matching TRBD1. This CDR3 has 15 amino acids. Germline assignment: CDR1 MDHEN and CDR2 SYDVKM. The junction had 4 bases not matched to a gene; V was cut back by 4 bases and J by 4 bases.

In its sample, this clonotype was seen many times. The chain couples TRBV5-6 to TRBJ2-7; 7 bases map to TRBD2. With 0 bases clipped from V and 3 bases from J, the junction kept 6 bases outside the gene matches. Germline values: CDR1 SGHDT, CDR2 YYEEEE. The CDR3 totals 15 residues. As DNA, the CDR3 is TGTGCCAGCAGCTTGGGGCTAGCGGATATCTACGAGCAGTACTTC. This sequence encodes CASSLGLADIYEQYF.

Of note for this clonotype: One junction end does not reproduce the germline sequence, and a read error may be involved. The chain employs TRBV4-3 and TRBJ2-2, with 8 bases fitting TRBD2. This CDR3 is 17 amino acids long. Germline values: CDR1 LGHNA, CDR2 YSLEER. CDR3 loop: CASSQDGVAGSTGELVF. The CDR3 nucleotides are TGCGCCAGCAGCCAAGATGGGGTAGCGGGGTCAACCGGGGAGCTGGTTTTT.

This clonotype was found a few times. The chain has TRBV5-1 and TRBJ2-3; no reliable D call. CDR1 SGHRS and CDR2 YFSETQ come from the germline V gene. CDR3 length: 14 residues. V was pared by 5 bases and J by 5 bases, with 15 bases between. Here the CDR3 DNA reads TGCGCCAGCAGTTTAGCTTATTTACGAGATACGCAGTATTTT. Its protein product is CASSLAYLRDTQYF.

The chain has TRBV6-5 and TRBJ2-7; 7 positions match TRBD2. Germline V lookup: CDR1 MNHEY, CDR2 SVGAGI. The CDR3 runs to 15 residues. V dropped 0 bases and J dropped 2; count of bases not matched to a gene: 4. CDR3 amino acids: CASSYSRRETYEQYF. CDR3 nucleotide sequence: TGTGCCAGCAGTTACTCTCGGCGGGAGACCTACGAGCAGTACTTC.